Below are 31 T cell receptor beta chains sequenced from a single sample in a study of T cell clonotyping in hematopoietic cell transplantation. Clones were read by immunoSEQ multiplex PCR, and TCRdb kept only the in-frame ones, dropping some. This sample yields some 14,000 clones, of which just over 95% are seen a single time; less than 5% belongs to the top ten. The sample consisted of peripheral blood mononuclear cells, taken 30 days after allogeneic stem cell transplant. Receptor source: a female patient aged 45 to 65 who had an allogeneic stem cell transplant from an unrelated donor, so T cells may come from the graft donor. Some clones in this sample may be carry-over from other donors' samples.

The chain recombines TRBV6-6 with TRBJ1-2; D is possibly TRBD1 (5 bases). CDR1 and CDR2 (germline): MNHNY, SVGAGI (reference sequence). The CDR3 totals 12 residues. V was cut by 10 bases and J by 5 bases, with 14 bases left in between. The CDR3 loop is CATTSEGYGYTF. CDR3 in DNA: TGTGCCACTACATCAGAGGGGTATGGCTACACCTTC.

The chain carries TRBV19 and TRBJ1-1; the match to TRBD1 covers 12 bases. The germline V gene has CDR1 LNHDA and CDR2 SQIVND (reference sequence). The length of the CDR3 is 16 residues. V was clipped by 4 bases and J by 1 base; unmatched bases: 4. CDR3 coding DNA: TGTGCCAGTAGTAGGCCGGGACAGGGGGCGAACACTGAAGCTTTCTTT. It yields the protein CASSRPGQGANTEAFF.

This chain uses TRBV15 with TRBJ2-3; weak D call: TRBD2 (7 bases). V dropped 8 bases and J dropped 5 bases, with 11 bases sitting between them. Germline assignment: CDR1 LNHNV and CDR2 YYDKDF (reference sequence). This CDR3 has 12 residues. In DNA form, the CDR3 reads TGTGCCACCGGGGGCGGGGGAGATACGCAGTATTTT. It specifies CATGGGGDTQYF. Full variable domain (remainder filled in from reference TRBV15 and TRBJ2-3): DAMVIQNPRYQVTQFGKPVTLSCSQTLNHNVMYWYQQKSSQAPKLLFHYYDKDFNNEADTPDNFQSRRPNTSFCFLDIRSPGLGDTAMYLCATGGGGDTQYFGPGTRLTVL.

The chain couples TRBV6-4 to TRBJ2-3; the match to TRBD2 covers 8 bases. Germline trimming cut 2 bases from V and 3 bases from J; bases unmatched to any gene: 7. Per the germline V gene, CDR1 is MRHNA and CDR2 is SNTAGT. The CDR3 extends over 16 amino acids. The CDR3 DNA is TGTGCCAGCAGTGACAATCCCGCGGGGGGTACAGATACGCAGTATTTT. Translating it yields CASSDNPAGGTDTQYF.

The chain carries TRBV10-2 and TRBJ1-1, with TRBD1 matching 7 bases. CDR1 and CDR2 from the germline V gene are WSHSY and SAAADI. The CDR3 totals 14 residues. Unmatched junction bases numbered 4, after V lost 3 bases and J lost 3 bases. This chain's CDR3 is CASSEQGTYTEAFF. The CDR3, as DNA: TGCGCCAGCAGTGAACAGGGGACGTACACTGAAGCTTTCTTT.

The CDR3 coding sequence is TGTGCCAGCAGCCAGGGTCCAGAGACCCAGTACTTC. It encodes CASSQGPETQYF. The V call is TRBV6-5, the J call TRBJ2-5; a weak D match, TRBD1 (5 bases). The germline V gene has CDR1 MNHEY and CDR2 SVGAGI. The CDR3 loop spans 12 amino acids. V dropped 6 bases and J dropped 4 bases, with 9 bases sitting between them.

The chain joins TRBV6-1 to TRBJ1-1, with D maybe TRBD1 (6 bases). The V gene's germline CDR1 is MNHNS and CDR2 SASEGT. V lost 8 bases, J lost 4 bases, and 14 bases lay in between. The CDR3 is 13 amino acids. CDR3 sequence reads: CASSLGGGTEAFF. The CDR3 DNA follows: TGTGCCAGCTCCCTAGGGGGGGGCACTGAAGCTTTCTTT.

The chain is built from TRBV30 and TRBJ1-5; D uncertain. This CDR3 has 13 residues. CDR1 GTSNPN and CDR2 SVGIG come from the germline V gene (reference sequence). Trimming cost V 1 base and J 7 bases, with 11 bases left between them. Here the CDR3 DNA reads TGTGCCTGGAGTGCGGGAGTCAACCAGCCCCAGCATTTT. It translates to CAWSAGVNQPQHF.

This rearrangement joins TRBV6-4 to TRBJ2-3; 11 bases are shared with TRBD2. Losses at the gene ends were 0 bases for V and 4 bases for J; bases not matched to a gene: 3. The CDR3 totals 16 residues. Germline lookup yields CDR1 MRHNA and CDR2 SNTAGT. The CDR3 reads CASSDSSGGAPDTQYF. CDR3 bases: TGTGCCAGCAGTGACTCTAGCGGGGGGGCCCCAGATACGCAGTATTTT.

The chain employs TRBV11-2 and TRBJ2-7, with D perhaps TRBD1 or TRBD2 (5 bases each). CDR3 length: 15 residues. CDR1 and CDR2 from the germline V gene are SGHAT and FQNNGV. V shed 6 bases and J shed 2 bases, with 17 bases lying between them. CDR3 in amino acids: CASSGTDAAAYEQYF. CDR3 sequence (DNA): TGTGCCAGCAGTGGGACGGACGCAGCCGCCTACGAGCAGTACTTC.

J is TRBJ1-3 and V is TRBV11-2, with D uncertain. V lost 1 base and J lost 7, with 11 bases in between. Germline values: CDR1 SGHAT, CDR2 FQNNGV. This CDR3 has 14 amino acids. CDR3 sequence (DNA): TGTGCCAGCAGCTTAGCTTTTCGTTCCAACACCATATATTTT. Its protein product is CASSLAFRSNTIYF.

The chain recombines TRBV5-1 with TRBJ2-1, with 9 bases matching TRBD2. Germline values: CDR1 SGHRS, CDR2 YFSETQ. The ends lost 4 bases at V and 5 bases at J; junction bases unmatched: 10. The CDR3 has 16 residues. CDR3 sequence reads: CASSPRASGANNEQFF. CDR3 DNA: TGCGCCAGCAGCCCCCGGGCTAGCGGGGCGAACAATGAGCAGTTCTTC.

The chain recombines TRBV19 with TRBJ2-1; D perhaps matches TRBD1 (5 bases). This CDR3 is 13 amino acids long. Germline loops: CDR1 LNHDA, CDR2 SQIVND (reference sequence). V shed 5 bases and J shed 5 bases, with 10 bases lying between them. The CDR3 DNA follows: TGTGCCAGTAGTGGAATAGGGGACAATGAGCAGTTCTTC. Protein product: CASSGIGDNEQFF.

The rearrangement joins TRBV2 to TRBJ2-3; D unclear. CDR1 is SNHLY and CDR2 is FYNNEI in the germline V gene. CDR3 size: 12 residues. Trimming removed 8 bases from V and 4 bases from J, with 10 bases in between. The CDR3 sequence is CASQKSADTQYF. CDR3 sequence (DNA): TGTGCCAGCCAGAAATCGGCAGATACGCAGTATTTT.

The chain employs TRBV30 and TRBJ1-1; D ambiguous. The CDR3 has 11 amino acids. Trimming took 3 bases from V and 6 from J, leaving 8 bases between them. CDR1 is GTSNPN, CDR2 SVGIG, per germline (reference sequence). The CDR3 loop is CAWRTTPEAFF. CDR3 DNA: TGTGCCTGGAGGACAACACCTGAAGCTTTCTTT.

V is TRBV29-1 and J is TRBJ2-1; possible D gene TRBD2, 6 bases. With 0 bases removed from V and 7 bases from J, the gap between germline ends came to 19 bases. The CDR3 covers 16 residues. Looked up from germline, CDR1 is SQVTM and CDR2 is ANQGSEA. The chain's CDR3 is CSVEDLRRLVGNEQFF. CDR3 in DNA: TGCAGCGTTGAAGATCTTCGGCGACTAGTAGGTAATGAGCAGTTCTTC.

The V gene is TRBV5-1, the J gene TRBJ2-2, with unresolved D. The CDR3 covers 13 residues. The germline CDR1 and CDR2 sequences are SGHRS and YFSETQ. V was cut by 4 bases and J by 7 bases, with 11 bases left in between. The chain's CDR3 is CASSHEFGGELFF. Here the CDR3 DNA reads TGCGCCAGCAGCCATGAGTTCGGCGGGGAGCTGTTTTTT.

The V call is TRBV5-1, the J call TRBJ1-1; 7 bases match TRBD1. The V segment lost 0 bases and the J segment 1 base; nucleotides outside the gene matches: 9. The germline V gene encodes CDR1 SGHRS and CDR2 YFSETQ. CDR3 size: 17 residues. DNA for the CDR3: TGCGCCAGCAGCTTGGCTTCCCCAGGACAGGAGAACACTGAAGCTTTCTTT. As protein: CASSLASPGQENTEAFF.

V and J are TRBV30 and TRBJ2-1; 13 bases map to TRBD2. The CDR3 covers 14 residues. The germline V gene encodes CDR1 GTSNPN and CDR2 SVGIG (reference sequence). V shed 3 bases and J 7 bases; nucleotides not matched to a gene: 3. The CDR3 bases are TGTGCCTGGAGAAAACTAGCGGGGGGGAATGAGCAGTTCTTC. It translates to CAWRKLAGGNEQFF.

V usage is TRBV30 and J usage is TRBJ2-2; D might be TRBD2 (7 bases). The CDR3 is 16 residues long. Germline CDR1 reads GTSNPN; CDR2 reads SVGIG (reference sequence). V dropped 4 bases and J dropped 0 bases, with 15 bases sitting between them. CDR3 region: CAWKGGSGSNTGELFF. CDR3 DNA sequence: TGTGCCTGGAAGGGGGGTAGCGGGTCGAACACCGGGGAGCTGTTTTTT.

The CDR3 DNA reads as TGTGCCAGCAGCGGCACTAGGAGGTACACCGGGGAGCTGTTTTTT. This encodes CASSGTRRYTGELFF. The chain uses TRBV7-6 and TRBJ2-2; D may be TRBD2 (5 bases). The CDR3 extends over 15 amino acids. Germline V lookup: CDR1 SGHVS, CDR2 FNYEAQ. V was clipped by 5 bases and J by 3 bases, with 13 bases between them.

The chain has TRBV30 and TRBJ1-1, with a possible D match to TRBD1 (6 bases). This CDR3 is built from 15 residues. Germline values: CDR1 GTSNPN, CDR2 SVGIG (reference sequence). Trimming pared 4 bases from V and 1 base from J, leaving 16 bases between. The CDR3 sequence is CAWKSRQGRNTEAFF. Here the CDR3 DNA reads TGTGCCTGGAAGTCTCGGCAGGGGAGGAACACTGAAGCTTTCTTT.

The chain couples TRBV5-1 to TRBJ2-7; possibly TRBD1 for D (5 bases). The V end was cut by 1 base, the J end by 3 bases, with 14 bases between. Per germline, CDR1 SGHRS and CDR2 YFSETQ. CDR3 length: 15 residues. The CDR3 here is CASSLLPTESYEQYF. The CDR3 region has the DNA TGCGCCAGCAGCTTGCTGCCGACAGAGAGCTACGAGCAGTACTTC.

The gene calls are TRBV9 and TRBJ1-1; D gene ambiguous. Germline-derived CDR1 and CDR2 are SGDLS and YYNGEE. The length of the CDR3 is 17 residues. V was clipped by 3 bases and J by 0 bases, with 18 bases between them. The CDR3 region has the DNA TGTGCCAGCAGCGCACCCGGAGGGCAGCAGATGAACACTGAAGCTTTCTTT. Its protein product is CASSAPGGQQMNTEAFF.

CDR3 bases: TGTGCCTGGAGTGGGGACAGGGGGATTTCAAACTATGGCTACACCTTC. It specifies CAWSGDRGISNYGYTF. The chain combines TRBV30 with TRBJ1-2; 11 bases align to TRBD1. There are 16 residues in the CDR3. V was pared by 1 base and J by 2 bases, with 6 bases of the junction left unmatched. The germline gives CDR1 GTSNPN, CDR2 SVGIG (reference sequence).

The chain recombines TRBV6-6 with TRBJ1-2; the D is unclear. Trimming cost V 0 bases and J 0 bases, with 11 bases left between them. The CDR3 totals 16 residues. Germline V gene lookup returns CDR1 MNHNY and CDR2 SVGAGI (reference sequence). CDR3 sequence: CASSYSAGPSNYGYTF. In DNA form, the CDR3 reads TGTGCCAGCAGTTACTCTGCTGGCCCGTCTAACTATGGCTACACCTTC.

V gene TRBV29-1 combines with J gene TRBJ2-7, with no clear D. Between the trimmed V and J ends, which lost 7 bases and 2 bases, there was a span of 12 bases. The germline V gene has CDR1 SQVTM and CDR2 ANQGSEA. The CDR3 is made up of 12 amino acids. Here the CDR3 reads CSASDATYEQYF. The CDR3, as DNA: TGCAGCGCCTCGGACGCTACCTACGAGCAGTACTTC.

The chain has TRBV30 and TRBJ1-6; D remains ambiguous. This CDR3 spans 14 amino acids. The V end lost 4 bases, the J end lost 9 bases, and 16 bases lay between the germline ends. CDR1 and CDR2 (germline): GTSNPN, SVGIG (reference sequence). The CDR3: CAWTQAYSGSPLHF. CDR3 nucleotides: TGTGCCTGGACCCAGGCCTATTCAGGTTCACCCCTCCACTTT. The variable domain in full, completed from reference TRBV30 and TRBJ1-6, reads SQTIHQWPATLVQPVGSPLSLECTVEGTSNPNLYWYRQAAGRGLQLLFYSVGIGQISSEVPQNLSASRPQDRQFILSSKKLLLSDSGFYLCAWTQAYSGSPLHFGNGTRLTVT.

This clone has only one observation. CDR3 protein: CASSQSRTENQPQHF. Here the CDR3 DNA reads TGCGCCAGCAGCCAATCCAGGACAGAAAATCAGCCCCAGCATTTT. The chain combines TRBV4-1 with TRBJ1-5; possibly TRBD1 for D (6 bases). Germline CDR1 reads MGHRA; CDR2 reads YSYEKL. V lost 2 bases, J lost 4 bases, and 12 bases lay in between. The CDR3 loop spans 15 amino acids.

The J gene is TRBJ1-4, the V gene TRBV30, with D uncertain. The V gene's germline CDR1 is GTSNPN and CDR2 SVGIG (reference sequence). Deletions cut 2 bases from V and 0 bases from J, with 7 bases between. The CDR3 extends over 14 amino acids. DNA of the CDR3: TGTGCCTGGAGTTTACAGTCAACTAATGAAAAACTGTTTTTT. Translation: CAWSLQSTNEKLFF.

The chain links TRBV2 to TRBJ2-5, with TRBD2 matching over 8 bases. The V gene end was trimmed by 1 base and the J gene end by 5 bases; junction bases not matched to a gene: 6. CDR1 SNHLY and CDR2 FYNNEI come from the germline V gene. The CDR3 is 15 residues long. The DNA for the CDR3 is TGTGCCAGCAGTGAAGTGACGGGGGGGCTTGAGACCCAGTACTTC. Translation gives CASSEVTGGLETQYF.